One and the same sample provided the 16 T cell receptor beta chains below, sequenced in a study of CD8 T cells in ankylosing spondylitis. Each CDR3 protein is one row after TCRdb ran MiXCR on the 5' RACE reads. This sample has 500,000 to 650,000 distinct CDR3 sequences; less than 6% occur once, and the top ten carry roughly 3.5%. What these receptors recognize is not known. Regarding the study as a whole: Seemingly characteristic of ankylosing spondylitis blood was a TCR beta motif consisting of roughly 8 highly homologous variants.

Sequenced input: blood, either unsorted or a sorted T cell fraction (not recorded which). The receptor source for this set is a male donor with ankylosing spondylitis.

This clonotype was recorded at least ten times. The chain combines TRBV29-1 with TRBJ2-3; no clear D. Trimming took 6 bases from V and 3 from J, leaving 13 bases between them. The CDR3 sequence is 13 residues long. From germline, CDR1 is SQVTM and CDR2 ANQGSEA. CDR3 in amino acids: CSVKGLQTDTQYF. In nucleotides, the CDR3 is TGCAGCGTAAAGGGCCTTCAGACAGATACGCAGTATTTT.

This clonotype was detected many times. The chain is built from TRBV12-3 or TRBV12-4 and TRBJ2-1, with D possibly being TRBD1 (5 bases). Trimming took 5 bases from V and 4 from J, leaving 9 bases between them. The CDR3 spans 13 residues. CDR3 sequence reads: CASSTDSYNEQFF. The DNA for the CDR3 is TGTGCCAGCAGTACAGACAGTTACAATGAGCAGTTCTTC.

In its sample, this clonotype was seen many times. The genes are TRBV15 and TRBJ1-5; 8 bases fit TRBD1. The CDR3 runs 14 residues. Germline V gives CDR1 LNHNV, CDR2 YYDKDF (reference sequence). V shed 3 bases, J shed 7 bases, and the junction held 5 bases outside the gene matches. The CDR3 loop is CATSRTGVRQPQHF. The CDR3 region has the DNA TGTGCCACCAGCAGGACAGGGGTTCGGCAGCCCCAGCATTTT.

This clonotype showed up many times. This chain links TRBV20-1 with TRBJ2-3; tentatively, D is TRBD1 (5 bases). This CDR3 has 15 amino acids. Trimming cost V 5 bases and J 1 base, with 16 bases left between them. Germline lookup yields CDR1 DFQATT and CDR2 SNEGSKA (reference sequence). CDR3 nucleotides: TGCAGTGCTCCCAGGGTTTCTTATGGCACAGATACGCAGTATTTT. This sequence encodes CSAPRVSYGTDTQYF.

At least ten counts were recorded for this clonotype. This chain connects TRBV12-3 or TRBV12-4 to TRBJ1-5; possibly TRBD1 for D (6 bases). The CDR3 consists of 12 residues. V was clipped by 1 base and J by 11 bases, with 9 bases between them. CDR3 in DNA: TGTGCCAGCAGTTTAGGGACAGTGACCCAGCATTTT. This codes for CASSLGTVTQHF.

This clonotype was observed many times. CDR3 sequence reads: CSARSQLAGNYGYTF. The CDR3 DNA reads TGCAGTGCTAGATCTCAGCTGGCAGGAAACTATGGCTACACCTTC. The chain carries TRBV20-1 and TRBJ1-2; D is ambiguous. The CDR3 is 15 residues long. Trimming stripped 2 bases from V and 2 bases from J, with 15 bases between. Germline values: CDR1 DFQATT, CDR2 SNEGSKA (reference sequence).

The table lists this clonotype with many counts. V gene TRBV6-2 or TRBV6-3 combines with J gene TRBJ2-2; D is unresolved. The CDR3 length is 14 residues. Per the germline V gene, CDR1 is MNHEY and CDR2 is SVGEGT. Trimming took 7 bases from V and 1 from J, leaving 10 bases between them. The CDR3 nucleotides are TGTGCCAGCAACCTAGACGGGAACACCGGGGAGCTGTTTTTT. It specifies CASNLDGNTGELFF.

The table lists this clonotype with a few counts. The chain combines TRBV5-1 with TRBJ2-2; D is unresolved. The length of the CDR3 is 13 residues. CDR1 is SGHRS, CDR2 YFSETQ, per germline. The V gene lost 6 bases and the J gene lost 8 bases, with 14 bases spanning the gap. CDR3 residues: CASTEPNRGELFF. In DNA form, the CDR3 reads TGCGCCAGCACCGAACCGAATAGAGGGGAGCTGTTTTTT.

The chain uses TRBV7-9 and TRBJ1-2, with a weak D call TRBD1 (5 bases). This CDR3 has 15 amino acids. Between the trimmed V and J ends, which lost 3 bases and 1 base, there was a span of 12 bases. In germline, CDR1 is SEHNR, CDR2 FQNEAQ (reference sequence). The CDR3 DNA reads TGTGCCAGCAGCTTTGTGACAGACTTTAACTATGGCTACACCTTC. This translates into CASSFVTDFNYGYTF.

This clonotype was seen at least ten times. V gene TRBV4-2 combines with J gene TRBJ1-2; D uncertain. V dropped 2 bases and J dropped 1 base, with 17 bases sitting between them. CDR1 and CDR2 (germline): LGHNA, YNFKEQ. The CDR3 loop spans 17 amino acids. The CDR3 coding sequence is TGTGCCAGCAGCCAAAGACCTTTTACAGTAGTTAACTATGGCTACACCTTC. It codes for CASSQRPFTVVNYGYTF.

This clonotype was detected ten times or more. The CDR3 protein is CASSLGGSRSYEQYF. CDR3 DNA sequence: TGTGCCAGCAGCTTAGGTGGGAGCCGCTCCTACGAGCAGTACTTC. The chain joins TRBV7-9 to TRBJ2-7; tentative D call: TRBD2 (5 bases). V gave up 1 base and J gave up 0 bases, with 10 bases separating them. Germline lookup yields CDR1 SEHNR and CDR2 FQNEAQ (reference sequence). The CDR3 totals 15 residues.

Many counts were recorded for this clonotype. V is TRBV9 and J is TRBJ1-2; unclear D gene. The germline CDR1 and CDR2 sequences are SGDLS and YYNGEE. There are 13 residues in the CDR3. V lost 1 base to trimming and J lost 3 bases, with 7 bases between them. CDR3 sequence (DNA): TGTGCCAGCAGCGTATCTGGATACTATGGCTACACCTTC. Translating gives CASSVSGYYGYTF.

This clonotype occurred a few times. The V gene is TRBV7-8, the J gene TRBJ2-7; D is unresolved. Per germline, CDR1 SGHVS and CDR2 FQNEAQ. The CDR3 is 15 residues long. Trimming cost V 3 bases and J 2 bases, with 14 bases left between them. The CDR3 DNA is TGTGCCAGCAGCTTTGGCCCGGCCATCCCCTACGAGCAGTACTTC. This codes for CASSFGPAIPYEQYF.

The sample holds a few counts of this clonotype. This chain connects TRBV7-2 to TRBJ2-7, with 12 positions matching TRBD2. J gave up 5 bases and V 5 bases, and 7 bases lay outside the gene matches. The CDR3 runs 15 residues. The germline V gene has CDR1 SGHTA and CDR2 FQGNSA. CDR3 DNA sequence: TGTGCCAGCAGCACCCTAGCGGGAGGGCTGCACGAGCAGTACTTC. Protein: CASSTLAGGLHEQYF.

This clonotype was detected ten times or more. The CDR3 sequence is CSVAGGGAYNEQFF. CDR3 DNA sequence: TGCAGCGTTGCTGGGGGGGGGGCTTACAATGAGCAGTTCTTC. The V call is TRBV29-1, the J call TRBJ2-1; TRBD2 might be the D (7 bases). CDR1 and CDR2 from the germline V gene are SQVTM and ANQGSEA. Trimming pared 4 bases from V and 4 bases from J, leaving 14 bases between. The CDR3 runs 14 residues.

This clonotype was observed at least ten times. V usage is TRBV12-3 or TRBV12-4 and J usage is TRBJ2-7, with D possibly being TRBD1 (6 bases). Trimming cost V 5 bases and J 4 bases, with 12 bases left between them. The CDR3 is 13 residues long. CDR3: CASSPHRDYEQYF. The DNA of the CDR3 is TGTGCCAGCAGTCCACACAGGGATTACGAGCAGTACTTC.